This TCR beta chain was observed in a study of blood T cells in healthy people across ages. A sample-barcoded 5' primer and a J-beta primer mix were used in a second PCR of roughly 7 to 11 cycles. TCRdb fed the 5' RACE reads into MiXCR, producing one record per CDR3 protein. This table holds 600,000 to 800,000 distinct CDR3 sequences, over 40% found once. Germline CDR1 and CDR2: SEHNR and FQNEAQ (reference sequence). The length of the CDR3 is 13 residues. V lost 5 bases and J lost 11, with 18 bases in between. Comments on this clonotype: Antigen specificity is unknown. With a much larger clone just one base away, this may be a read error.

Study conclusions and caveats: In long-lived donors, naive CD4+ cell counts and diversity exceeded those of aged donors.

The V call is TRBV7-9, the J call TRBJ2-5; tentative D call: TRBD2 (5 bases). The receptor comes from a woman of 80 years or more in good health. Sequenced sample: blood. CDR3 coding DNA: TGTGCCAGCAGCCCCGACAAGGCCGGGAAGCAGTACTTC. Translation gives CASSPDKAGKQYF.